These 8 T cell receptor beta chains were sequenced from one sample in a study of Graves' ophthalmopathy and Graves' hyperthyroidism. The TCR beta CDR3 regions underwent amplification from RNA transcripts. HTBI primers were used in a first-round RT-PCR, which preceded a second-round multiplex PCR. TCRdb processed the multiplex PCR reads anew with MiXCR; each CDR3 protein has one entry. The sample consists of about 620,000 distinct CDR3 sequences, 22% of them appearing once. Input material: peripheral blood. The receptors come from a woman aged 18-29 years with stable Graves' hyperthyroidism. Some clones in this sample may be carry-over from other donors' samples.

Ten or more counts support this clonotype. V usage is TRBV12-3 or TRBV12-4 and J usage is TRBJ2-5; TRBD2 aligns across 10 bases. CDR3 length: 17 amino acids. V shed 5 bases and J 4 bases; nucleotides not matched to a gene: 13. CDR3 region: CASSLRSGGAGVETQYF. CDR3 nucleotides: TGTGCCAGCAGTCTAAGAAGCGGGGGGGCCGGAGTAGAGACCCAGTACTTC.

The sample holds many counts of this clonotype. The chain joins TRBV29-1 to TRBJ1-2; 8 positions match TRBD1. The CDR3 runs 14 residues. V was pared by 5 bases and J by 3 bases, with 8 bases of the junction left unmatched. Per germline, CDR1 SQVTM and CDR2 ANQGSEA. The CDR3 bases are TGCAGCGTTCCTCCCGACAGGGGTCACTATGGCTACACCTTC. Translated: CSVPPDRGHYGYTF.

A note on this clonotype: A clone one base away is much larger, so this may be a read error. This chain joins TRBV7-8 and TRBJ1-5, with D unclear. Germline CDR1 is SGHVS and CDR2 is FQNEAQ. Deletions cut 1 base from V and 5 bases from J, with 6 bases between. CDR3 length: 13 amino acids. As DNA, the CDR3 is TGTGCCAGCAGCTTAGAGTATGATCAGCCCCAGCATTTT. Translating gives CASSLEYDQPQHF.

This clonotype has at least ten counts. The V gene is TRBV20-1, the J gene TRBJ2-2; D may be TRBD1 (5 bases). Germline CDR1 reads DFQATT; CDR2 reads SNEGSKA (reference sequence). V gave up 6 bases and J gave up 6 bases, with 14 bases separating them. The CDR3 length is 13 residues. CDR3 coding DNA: TGCAGTGCCAACAGGAGAAAGGCCGGGGAGCTGTTTTTT. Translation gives CSANRRKAGELFF.

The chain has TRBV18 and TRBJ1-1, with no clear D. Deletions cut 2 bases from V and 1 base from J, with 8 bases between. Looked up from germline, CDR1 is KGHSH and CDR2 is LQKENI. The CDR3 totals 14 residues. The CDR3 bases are TGTGCCAGCTCACCAGTGGAGGGGAACACTGAAGCTTTCTTT. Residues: CASSPVEGNTEAFF.

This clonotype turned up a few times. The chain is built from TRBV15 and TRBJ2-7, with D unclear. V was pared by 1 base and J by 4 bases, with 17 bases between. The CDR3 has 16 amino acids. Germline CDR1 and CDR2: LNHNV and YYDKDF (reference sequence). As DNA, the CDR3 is TGTGCCACCAGCAGAGGCTCGGGTTCAAGGAGTTACGAGCAGTACGTC. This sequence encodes CATSRGSGSRSYEQYV.

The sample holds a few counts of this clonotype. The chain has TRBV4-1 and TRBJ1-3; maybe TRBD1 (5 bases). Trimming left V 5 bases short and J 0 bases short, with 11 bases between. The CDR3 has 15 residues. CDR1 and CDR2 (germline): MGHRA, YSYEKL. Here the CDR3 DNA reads TGCGCCAGCAGCTACCCAGGGAGCTCTGGAAACACCATATATTTT. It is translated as CASSYPGSSGNTIYF.

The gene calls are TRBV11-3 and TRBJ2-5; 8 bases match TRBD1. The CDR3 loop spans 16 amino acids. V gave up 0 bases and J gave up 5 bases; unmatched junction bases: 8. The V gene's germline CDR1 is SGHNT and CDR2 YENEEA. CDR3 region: CASSLDRAGGAETQYF. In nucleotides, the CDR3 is TGTGCCAGCAGCTTAGATAGGGCAGGGGGCGCGGAGACCCAGTACTTC.